This TCR beta chain was recorded in a study of OX40 agonist ivuxolimab in advanced cancers. Looking at the study overall: The costimulatory receptor OX40 (CD134) was targeted by ivuxolimab, a fully human IgG2 agonistic monoclonal antibody. Intravenous ivuxolimab was administered to patients every 2 weeks at six dose levels: 0.01, 0.1, 0.3, 1.5, 3 and 10 mg/kg. Of the 50 to 55 dose-escalation patients, hepatocellular carcinoma was present in 19, melanoma in around 15, renal cell carcinoma in 9 and head and neck cancer in 9. A male proportion of roughly 80% and a mean age of approximately 62 years, ranging from roughly 23 to 90, were recorded for the dose-escalation cohort. Patients were allowed to have had prior anti-PD-1, anti-PD-L1 or anti-CTLA-4 therapy, and around two fifths of the dose-escalation patients had been treated with checkpoint inhibitors. Partial responses occurred in three dose-escalation patients: two with cutaneous melanoma and one with hepatocellular carcinoma. The point of sequencing TCRbeta in the periphery was to test whether ivuxolimab changed TCR sequence diversity and drove clonal T-cell expansion. The paper reports the monotherapy dose-escalation portion (N of about 56 patients) of the phase I ivuxolimab trial.

From the cysteine up to the phenylalanine, the CDR3 has a length of 14 residues. CDR3 DNA is the only sequence kept; it has 42 bases, read in frame from the first base. The germline V gene (reference sequence) yields SEHNR for CDR1 and FQNEAQ for CDR2. Trimming removed 6 bases from V and 1 base from J, leaving 10 bases between the germline ends. The trial excluded patients who had a history of autoimmune disease or who were on systemic immunosuppression. Peripheral blood for TCR sequencing was collected from all dose cohorts at baseline, on cycle 4 day 1, and on cycle 7 day 1. The samples were taken from a phase I, first-in-human, multicenter, open-label dose-escalation trial of ivuxolimab. Adults with locally advanced or metastatic melanoma, renal cell carcinoma, hepatocellular carcinoma or head and neck squamous cell carcinoma were enrolled in the trial. CD4+ and CD8+ T cells were sorted separately from peripheral blood before TCR sequencing.

In regard to this clone: It lacks a known antigen. The sample holds no much larger clone one base away, and base qualities are not on file.

To sequence the TCRbeta CDR3 region, genomic DNA was isolated from the sorted cells. The immunoSEQ Assay was used to sequence the TCRbeta CDR3 regions. The immuneACCESS repertoire file appears here via TCRdb, limited to in-frame rearrangements. These files lack a portion of the clones; in checked studies, under half of the deficit traces to unresolved V genes, and the cause of the others is not known. This sample gives over 45,000 clones in total; over 90% of them show up just once. The ten largest clones add up to 18% of the sample. The investigation overall reported the following: In the 0.1-3.0 mg/kg groups, partial responders were among the patients with the lowest normalized peripheral clonal expansion, particularly in CD8+ T cells. Antigen specificity was not determined for the clonally expanded peripheral T cells. After ivuxolimab, more expanded clones were found on average in CD8+ T cells than in CD4+ T cells. At doses from 0.1 to 3.0 mg/kg, clonal expansion was seen in both CD4+ and CD8+ blood T cells between baseline and week 6. Low levels of normalized T-cell clonal expansion were also seen in some patients who did not respond.

The TCR was taken from an adult with an advanced solid tumor such as melanoma, head and neck, liver or kidney cancer. The sequence joins TRBV7-9 to TRBJ2-4; the D gene is perhaps TRBD2, on 6 matching bases. This material consisted of CD4+ or CD8+ T cells sorted from blood, taken in a trial of the OX40 agonist ivuxolimab. CDR3 loop: CASRGGTAKNIQYF. The bases are TGTGCCAGCAGGGGCGGGACTGCCAAAAACATTCAGTACTTC.